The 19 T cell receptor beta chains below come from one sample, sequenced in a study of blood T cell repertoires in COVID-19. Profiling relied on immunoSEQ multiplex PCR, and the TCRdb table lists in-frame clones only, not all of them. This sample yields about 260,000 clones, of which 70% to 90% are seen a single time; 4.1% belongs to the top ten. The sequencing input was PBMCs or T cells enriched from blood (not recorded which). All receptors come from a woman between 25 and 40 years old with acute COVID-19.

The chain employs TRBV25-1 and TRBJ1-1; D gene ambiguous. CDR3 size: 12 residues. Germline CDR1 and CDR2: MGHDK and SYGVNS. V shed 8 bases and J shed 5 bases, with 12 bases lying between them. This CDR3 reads CASGNSRTEAFF. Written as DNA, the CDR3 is TGTGCCAGCGGTAACAGTCGGACTGAAGCTTTCTTT. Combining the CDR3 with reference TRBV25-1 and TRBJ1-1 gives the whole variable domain EADIYQTPRYLVIGTGKKITLECSQTMGHDKMYWYQQDPGMELHLIHYSYGVNSTEKGDLSSESTVSRIRTEHFPLTLESARPSHTSQYLCASGNSRTEAFFGQGTRLTVV.

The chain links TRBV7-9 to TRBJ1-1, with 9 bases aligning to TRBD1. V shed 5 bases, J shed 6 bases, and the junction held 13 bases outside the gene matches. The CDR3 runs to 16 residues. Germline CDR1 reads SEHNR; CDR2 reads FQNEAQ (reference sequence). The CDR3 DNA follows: TGTGCCAGCAGCCTGCGGACAGGGGACCCTTTCCCTGAAGCTTTCTTT. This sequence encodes CASSLRTGDPFPEAFF.

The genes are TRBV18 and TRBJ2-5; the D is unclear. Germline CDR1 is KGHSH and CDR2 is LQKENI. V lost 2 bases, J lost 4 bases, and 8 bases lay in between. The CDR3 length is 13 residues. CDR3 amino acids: CASSPEVVETQYF. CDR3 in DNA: TGTGCCAGCTCACCAGAGGTCGTAGAGACCCAGTACTTC.

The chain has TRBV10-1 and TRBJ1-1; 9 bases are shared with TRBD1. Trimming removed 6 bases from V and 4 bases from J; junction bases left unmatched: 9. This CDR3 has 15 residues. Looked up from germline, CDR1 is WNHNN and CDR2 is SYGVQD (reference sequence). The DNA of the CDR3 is TGCGCCAGCAGCCGGACAGGGGCGCTTGGCACTGAAGCTTTCTTT. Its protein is CASSRTGALGTEAFF.

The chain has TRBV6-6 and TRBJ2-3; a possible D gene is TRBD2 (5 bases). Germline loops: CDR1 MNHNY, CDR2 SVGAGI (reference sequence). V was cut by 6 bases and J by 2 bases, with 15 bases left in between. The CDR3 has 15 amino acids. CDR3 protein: CASRRFGEHTDTQYF. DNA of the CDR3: TGTGCCAGCAGGCGGTTTGGGGAGCACACAGATACGCAGTATTTT.

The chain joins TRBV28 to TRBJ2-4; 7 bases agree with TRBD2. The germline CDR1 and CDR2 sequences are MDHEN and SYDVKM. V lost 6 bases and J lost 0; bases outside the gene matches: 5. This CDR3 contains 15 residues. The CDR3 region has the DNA TGTGCCAGCAGGAGCGGGGACTTAGCCAAAAACATTCAGTACTTC. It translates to CASRSGDLAKNIQYF.

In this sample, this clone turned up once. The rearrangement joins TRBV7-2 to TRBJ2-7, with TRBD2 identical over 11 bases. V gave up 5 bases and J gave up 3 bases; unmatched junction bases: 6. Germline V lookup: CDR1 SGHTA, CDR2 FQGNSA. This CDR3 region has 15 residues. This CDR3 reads CASSVLAGVVYEQYF. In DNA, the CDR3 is TGTGCCAGCAGCGTACTAGCGGGAGTTGTCTACGAGCAGTACTTC.

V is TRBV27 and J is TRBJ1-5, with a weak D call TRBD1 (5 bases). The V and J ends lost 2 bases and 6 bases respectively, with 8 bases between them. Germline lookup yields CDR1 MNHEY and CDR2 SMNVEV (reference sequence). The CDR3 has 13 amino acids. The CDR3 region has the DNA TGTGCCAGCAGTTTACAGGGTCCTCAGCCCCAGCATTTT. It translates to CASSLQGPQPQHF.

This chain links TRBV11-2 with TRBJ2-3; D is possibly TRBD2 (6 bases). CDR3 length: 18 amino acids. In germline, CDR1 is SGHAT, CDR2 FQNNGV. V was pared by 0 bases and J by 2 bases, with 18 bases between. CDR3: CASSLELGGRRPTDTQYF. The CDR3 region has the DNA TGTGCCAGCAGCTTAGAATTAGGAGGGAGAAGGCCCACAGATACGCAGTATTTT. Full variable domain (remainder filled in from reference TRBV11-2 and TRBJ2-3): EAGVAQSPRYKIIEKRQSVAFWCNPISGHATLYWYQQILGQGPKLLIQFQNNGVVDDSQLPKDRFSAERLKGVDSTLKIQPAKLEDSAVYLCASSLELGGRRPTDTQYFGPGTRLTVL.

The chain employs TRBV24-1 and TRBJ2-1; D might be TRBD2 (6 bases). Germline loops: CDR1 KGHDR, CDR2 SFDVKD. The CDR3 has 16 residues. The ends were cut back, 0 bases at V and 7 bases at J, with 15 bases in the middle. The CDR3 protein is CATSDLSPGAENEQFF. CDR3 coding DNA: TGTGCCACCAGTGATTTGAGCCCGGGAGCGGAGAATGAGCAGTTCTTC.

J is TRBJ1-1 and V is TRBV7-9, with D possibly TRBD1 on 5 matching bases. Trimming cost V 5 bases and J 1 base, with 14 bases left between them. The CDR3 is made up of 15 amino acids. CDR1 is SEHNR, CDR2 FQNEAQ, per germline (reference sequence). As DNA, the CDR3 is TGTGCCAGCAGCCCTGCTACAACAGGGAACACTGAAGCTTTCTTT. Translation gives CASSPATTGNTEAFF.

CDR3 protein: CASSQVYPSGGNSYEQYF. The CDR3 nucleotides read TGCGCCAGCAGCCAAGTTTACCCTAGCGGGGGAAACTCCTACGAGCAGTACTTC. The chain combines TRBV4-3 with TRBJ2-7, with 10 positions matching TRBD2. Unmatched junction bases numbered 9, after V lost 1 base and J lost 0 bases. CDR1 is LGHNA, CDR2 YSLEER, per germline. The CDR3 runs 18 residues.

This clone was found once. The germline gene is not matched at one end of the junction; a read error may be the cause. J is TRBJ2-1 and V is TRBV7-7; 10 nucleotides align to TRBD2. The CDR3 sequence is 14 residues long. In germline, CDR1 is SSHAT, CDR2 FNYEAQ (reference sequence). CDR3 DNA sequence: TGTGCCAGCAGCGAGGCTGTCAGCGGGAGGGCCTTGATCTTC. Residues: CASSEAVSGRALIF.

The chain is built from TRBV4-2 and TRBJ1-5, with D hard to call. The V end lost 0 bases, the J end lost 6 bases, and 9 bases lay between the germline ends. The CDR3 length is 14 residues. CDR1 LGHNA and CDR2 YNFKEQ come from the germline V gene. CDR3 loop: CASSQEGSGQPQHF. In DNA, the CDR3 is TGTGCCAGCAGCCAAGAGGGGAGCGGTCAGCCCCAGCATTTT.

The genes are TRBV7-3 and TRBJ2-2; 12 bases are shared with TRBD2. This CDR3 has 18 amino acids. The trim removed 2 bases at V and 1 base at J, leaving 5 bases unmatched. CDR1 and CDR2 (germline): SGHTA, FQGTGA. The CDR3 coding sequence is TGTGCCAGCAGCTTACTAGCGGGAGGGTCGGGGAACACCGGGGAGCTGTTTTTT. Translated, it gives CASSLLAGGSGNTGELFF.

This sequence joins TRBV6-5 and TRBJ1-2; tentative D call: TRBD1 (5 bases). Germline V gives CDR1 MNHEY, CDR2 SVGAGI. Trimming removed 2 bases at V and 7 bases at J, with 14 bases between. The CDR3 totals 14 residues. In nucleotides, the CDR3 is TGTGCCAGCAGTTACCTCAGGGATAGTCTTGGCTACACCTTC. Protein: CASSYLRDSLGYTF.

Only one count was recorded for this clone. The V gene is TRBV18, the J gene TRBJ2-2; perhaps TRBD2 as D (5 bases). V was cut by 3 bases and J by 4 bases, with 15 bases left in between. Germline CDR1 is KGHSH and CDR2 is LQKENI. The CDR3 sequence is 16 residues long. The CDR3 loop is CASSPLSSDPTGELFF. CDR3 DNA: TGTGCCAGCTCACCTTTGAGTAGCGATCCCACCGGGGAGCTGTTTTTT.

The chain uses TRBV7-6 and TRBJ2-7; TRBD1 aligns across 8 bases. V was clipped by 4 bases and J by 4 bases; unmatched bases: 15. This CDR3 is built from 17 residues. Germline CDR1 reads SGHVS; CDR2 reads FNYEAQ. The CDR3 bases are TGTGCCAGCAGCTCAACCCGTCGTCCAGGGGGCCTATACGAGCAGTACTTC. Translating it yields CASSSTRRPGGLYEQYF.

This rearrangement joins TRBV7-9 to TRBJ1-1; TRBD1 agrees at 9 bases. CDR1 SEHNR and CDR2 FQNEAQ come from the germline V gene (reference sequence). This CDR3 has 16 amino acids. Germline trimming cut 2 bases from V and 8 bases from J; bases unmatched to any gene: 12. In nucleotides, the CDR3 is TGTGCCAGCAGCTTATGGGTTACAGGGGGCCCTCCCGAAGCTTTCTTT. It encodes CASSLWVTGGPPEAFF.